This TCR beta chain is drawn from a study of response to subunit inactivated influenza vaccine. TCRdb reanalysed the RT-PCR reads using MiXCR and keeps one entry per CDR3 protein. The profile shows about 480,000 distinct CDR3 sequences, approximately 24% of them singletons. With 5 bases removed from V and 7 bases from J, the gap between germline ends came to 11 bases. This CDR3 is built from 12 residues. The specimen was CD4+ T cells sorted from PBMCs, collected more than 4 days after vaccination. The TCR was taken from a man aged 50-60 years who received an inactivated influenza vaccine. This chain links TRBV12-3 or TRBV12-4 with TRBJ1-2, with D uncertain. The CDR3 region is CASSPSGSGYTF. The CDR3 nucleotides are TGTGCCAGCAGTCCCTCGGGAAGTGGCTACACCTTC.